Following are 29 T cell receptor beta chains from one sample sequenced in a study of cytomegalovirus exposure and HLA in healthy donors (dated by TCRdb to 2017 to 2019). The library was obtained by the immunoSEQ multiplex PCR assay. A mixture of 60 forward primers for TCR Vbeta segments and 13 reverse primers for TCR Jbeta segments was used in the multiplex PCR. Here the immuneACCESS table is served through TCRdb, limited to in-frame sequences with V and J called. Missing clones are a known gap in these copies; in checked studies unresolved V genes cover under half, and the rest lacks a known reason. The sample table lists around 100,000 clones, roughly 70% of them with a count of one. About a tenth of the sample rests with the top ten. Sequencing was carried out using PBMCs. Receptors originate from a man aged 35 to 55 in good health and CMV-seropositive.

The chain joins TRBV7-3 to TRBJ1-1; TRBD1 agrees at 7 bases. CDR1 and CDR2 from the germline V gene are SGHTA and FQGTGA. The length of the CDR3 is 14 residues. V lost 5 bases, J lost 4 bases, and 7 bases stayed unmatched. Here the CDR3 reads CASSLDRASTEAFF. The CDR3 DNA follows: TGTGCCAGCAGCCTCGACAGGGCGTCCACTGAAGCTTTCTTT. Supplemented by reference TRBV7-3 and TRBJ1-1, the full variable domain reads GAGVSQTPSNKVTEKGKYVELRCDPISGHTALYWYRQSLGQGPEFLIYFQGTGAADDSGLPNDRFFAVRPEGSVSTLKIQRTERGDSAVYLCASSLDRASTEAFFGQGTRLTVV.

This clone was observed once. Written as DNA, the CDR3 is TGTGCCAGCAGAGACTTCCTAGCGGACTCCTACAATGAGCAGTTCTTC. This sequence encodes CASRDFLADSYNEQFF. The chain couples TRBV25-1 to TRBJ2-1; 7 nucleotides line up with TRBD2. V dropped 6 bases and J dropped 0; count of bases not matched to a gene: 8. Per germline, CDR1 MGHDK and CDR2 SYGVNS. The CDR3 is made up of 16 amino acids.

The chain recombines TRBV5-6 with TRBJ2-1, with TRBD1 as a possible D gene (6 bases). The CDR3 is 13 residues long. The germline gives CDR1 SGHDT, CDR2 YYEEEE. Deletions cut 0 bases from V and 7 bases from J, with 8 bases between. The CDR3 DNA follows: TGTGCCAGCAGCTTGGCCAGGGGAAATGAGCAGTTCTTC. It translates to CASSLARGNEQFF.

The V and J genes are TRBV27 and TRBJ2-1; possible D gene TRBD2, 5 bases. The germline V and J ends were trimmed by 3 bases and 2 bases, with 8 bases remaining between them. Germline values: CDR1 MNHEY, CDR2 SMNVEV (reference sequence). The CDR3 totals 14 residues. DNA for the CDR3: TGTGCCAGCAGTTTCCTCGGGACCTACAATGAGCAGTTCTTC. Protein sequence: CASSFLGTYNEQFF.

This rearrangement joins TRBV6-1 to TRBJ2-3; possibly TRBD1 for D (5 bases). The CDR3 has 16 amino acids. CDR1 and CDR2 (germline): MNHNS, SASEGT. Trimming took off 1 base at V and 0 bases at J, with 11 bases between the two ends. The CDR3 region is CASSEGQGYSTDTQYF. DNA for the CDR3: TGTGCCAGCAGTGAAGGGCAGGGATATAGCACAGATACGCAGTATTTT.

The chain carries TRBV9 and TRBJ1-1; 7 nucleotides line up with TRBD1. V dropped 1 base and J dropped 0; count of bases not matched to a gene: 6. Germline V gene data show CDR1 as SGDLS and CDR2 as YYNGEE. The length of the CDR3 is 16 residues. CDR3 loop: CASSVPAGGMNTEAFF. The CDR3 coding sequence is TGTGCCAGCAGCGTACCTGCAGGGGGGATGAACACTGAAGCTTTCTTT.

This clone was seen more than once but under ten times. V usage is TRBV6-5 and J usage is TRBJ1-2, with 7 bases matching TRBD1. Germline CDR1 MNHEY, CDR2 SVGAGI. J gave up 4 bases and V 2 bases, and 4 bases lay outside the gene matches. This CDR3 spans 14 amino acids. The CDR3 coding sequence is TGTGCCAGCAGTTACGCAGGGGGAAGCTATGGCTACACCTTC. This gives the protein CASSYAGGSYGYTF.

This chain joins TRBV19 and TRBJ1-2; tentative D call: TRBD1 (6 bases). Germline CDR1 is LNHDA and CDR2 is SQIVND (reference sequence). V was cut by 4 bases and J by 5 bases, with 17 bases left in between. The CDR3 is 15 residues long. DNA for the CDR3: TGTGCCAGTAGTACCACAGGACAGCTCCTATATGGCTACACCTTC. It codes for CASSTTGQLLYGYTF.

The V gene is TRBV5-1, the J gene TRBJ2-5, with D perhaps matching TRBD2 (5 bases). The CDR3 has 12 amino acids. V was clipped by 4 bases and J by 5 bases, with 9 bases between them. Germline CDR1 reads SGHRS; CDR2 reads YFSETQ. The CDR3 DNA follows: TGCGCCAGCAGCCGGGGTCTGGAGACCCAGTACTTC. It specifies CASSRGLETQYF.

The V call is TRBV30, the J call TRBJ1-3; unclear D gene. V was clipped by 7 bases and J by 1 base, with 5 bases between them. Germline V gene lookup returns CDR1 GTSNPN and CDR2 SVGIG (reference sequence). The CDR3 consists of 11 residues. The CDR3 coding sequence is TGTGCCTACTCTTCTGGAAACACCATATATTTT. Its translation: CAYSSGNTIYF.

V and J are TRBV21-1 and TRBJ2-7; no DNA check was done on the table's D call, TRBD1. TRBV21-1 is a pseudogene segment. This CDR3 region has 13 residues. The chain's CDR3 is CASSKFLTYEQYF. Written as DNA, the CDR3 is TGTGCCAGCAGCAAGTTCTTAACATACGAGCAGTACTTC.

In DNA form, the CDR3 reads TGTGCCAGCAGTGAAGTGCCCGGTTACAATGAGCAGTTCTTC. As protein: CASSEVPGYNEQFF. The genes are TRBV6-1 and TRBJ2-1; D is ambiguous. Looked up from germline, CDR1 is MNHNS and CDR2 is SASEGT. This CDR3 has 14 residues. V was pared by 1 base and J by 4 bases, with 8 bases between.

This clone came up once. The chain couples TRBV10-2 to TRBJ2-1, with D perhaps matching TRBD2 (7 bases). The V end was cut by 8 bases, the J end by 8 bases, with 16 bases between. This CDR3 is built from 13 residues. Per the germline V gene, CDR1 is WSHSY and CDR2 is SAAADI. DNA for the CDR3: TGCGCCAGCCATTCGGGGGGCCTGGATGAGCAGTTCTTC. Residues: CASHSGGLDEQFF.

The chain joins TRBV19 to TRBJ1-5; no clear D. The CDR3 loop spans 14 amino acids. V was clipped by 3 bases and J by 1 base, with 7 bases between them. Germline assignment: CDR1 LNHDA and CDR2 SQIVND (reference sequence). The CDR3, as DNA: TGTGCCAGTAGTATGAGGTCAAGCAATCAGCCCCAGCATTTT. The encoded protein is CASSMRSSNQPQHF.

The V and J genes are TRBV4-1 and TRBJ1-1; tentatively, D is TRBD1 (5 bases). The CDR3 has 16 amino acids. Trimming shortened V by 1 base and J by 0 bases, and 12 bases separated the two germline ends. CDR1 and CDR2 (germline): MGHRA, YSYEKL. CDR3 sequence: CASSQVGRQMNTEAFF. In nucleotides, the CDR3 is TGCGCCAGCAGCCAAGTAGGCCGACAGATGAACACTGAAGCTTTCTTT.

The genes are TRBV5-4 and TRBJ2-3; maybe TRBD2 (6 bases). Trimming cost V 5 bases and J 3 bases, with 16 bases left between them. This CDR3 has 15 residues. Germline loops: CDR1 SGHNT, CDR2 YYREEE (reference sequence). CDR3 loop: CASSPGGVRTDTQYF. The CDR3 region has the DNA TGTGCCAGCAGTCCGGGCGGGGTAAGAACAGATACGCAGTATTTT.

The J gene is TRBJ2-3, the V gene TRBV7-3; TRBD2 agrees at 10 bases. V was pared by 4 bases and J by 4 bases, with 5 bases of the junction left unmatched. The CDR3 has 15 residues. CDR1 and CDR2 (germline): SGHTA, FQGTGA. The CDR3 coding sequence is TGTGCCAGCAGCTCCCTAGCGGGAGCGGCAGATACGCAGTATTTT. It encodes CASSSLAGAADTQYF. Complete variable domain (other parts from reference TRBV7-3 and TRBJ2-3): GAGVSQTPSNKVTEKGKYVELRCDPISGHTALYWYRQSLGQGPEFLIYFQGTGAADDSGLPNDRFFAVRPEGSVSTLKIQRTERGDSAVYLCASSSLAGAADTQYFGPGTRLTVL.

This clone was picked up a small number of times. The chain employs TRBV2 and TRBJ2-2; D is ambiguous. This CDR3 comprises 13 residues. The germline V gene has CDR1 SNHLY and CDR2 FYNNEI. V was cut by 8 bases and J by 6 bases, with 13 bases left in between. The CDR3 loop reads CASDGFRAGELFF. As DNA, the CDR3 is TGTGCCAGCGATGGTTTTCGGGCCGGGGAGCTGTTTTTT.

The chain joins TRBV11-2 to TRBJ2-7, with TRBD2 matching over 9 bases. The CDR3 length is 16 residues. The ends lost 5 bases at V and 3 bases at J; junction bases unmatched: 11. Looked up from germline, CDR1 is SGHAT and CDR2 is FQNNGV. The CDR3 here is CASSPLASGISYEQYV. CDR3 nucleotide sequence: TGTGCCAGCAGCCCACTGGCTAGCGGGATAAGCTACGAGCAGTACGTC.

This clone was detected only once. The chain employs TRBV12-2 and TRBJ2-2; the table's TRBD2 call for D was not verified on the DNA. TRBV12-2 is labeled a pseudogene. The CDR3 contains 20 residues. In DNA, the CDR3 is TGTGCAAGTCGCCCCCCTTATAAGGGACTAGCGGGAGGGAACACCGGGGAGCTGTTTTTT. Protein product: CASRPPYKGLAGGNTGELFF.

The rearrangement uses TRBV5-1 and TRBJ2-2; the D gene is possibly TRBD2 (7 bases). With 3 bases removed from V and 4 bases from J, the gap between germline ends came to 10 bases. The CDR3 is 14 amino acids. The germline CDR1 and CDR2 sequences are SGHRS and YFSETQ. This CDR3 is CASSWGGGTGELFF. Written as DNA, the CDR3 is TGCGCCAGCAGCTGGGGAGGGGGCACCGGGGAGCTGTTTTTT.

This chain connects TRBV28 to TRBJ1-2; D perhaps matches TRBD1 (5 bases). CDR1 and CDR2 (germline): MDHEN, SYDVKM. V was pared by 5 bases and J by 4 bases, with 14 bases between. The CDR3 runs 14 residues. CDR3 residues: CASSLGRGGYGYTF. CDR3 nucleotide sequence: TGTGCCAGCAGTCTTGGGCGGGGCGGCTATGGCTACACCTTC.

The chain uses TRBV29-1 and TRBJ2-7, with a tentative D call TRBD1 (6 bases). Germline loops: CDR1 SQVTM, CDR2 ANQGSEA. The V end lost 7 bases, the J end lost 0 bases, and 13 bases lay between the germline ends. This CDR3 is built from 13 residues. The chain's CDR3 is CSAKSGDSYEQYF. The DNA for the CDR3 is TGCAGCGCGAAGTCAGGGGACTCCTACGAGCAGTACTTC.

The chain uses TRBV5-5 and TRBJ2-1; TRBD2 matches 7 bases. There are 15 residues in the CDR3. After removal of 0 bases from V and 5 bases from J, the junction contained 5 bases not matched to a gene. CDR1 SGHKS and CDR2 YYEKEE come from the germline V gene (reference sequence). This CDR3 reads CASSLDGRKDNEQFF. The DNA of the CDR3 is TGTGCCAGCAGCTTGGACGGGAGGAAAGACAATGAGCAGTTCTTC.

CDR3 sequence reads: CASSIGSTTQYF. Written as DNA, the CDR3 is TGTGCCAGCAGCATTGGCTCCACCACGCAGTATTTT. This chain connects TRBV5-6 to TRBJ2-3; D unclear. Germline CDR1 SGHDT, CDR2 YYEEEE. V lost 4 bases and J 9 bases, leaving 12 bases between the germline ends. This CDR3 has 12 amino acids.

The chain links TRBV19 to TRBJ2-3; TRBD2 aligns across 14 bases. Looked up from germline, CDR1 is LNHDA and CDR2 is SQIVND (reference sequence). This CDR3 is 14 amino acids long. V was pared by 8 bases and J by 4 bases, with 2 bases of the junction left unmatched. DNA of the CDR3: TGTGCCAGTGGGACTAGCGGGAGTGCAGATACGCAGTATTTT. It encodes CASGTSGSADTQYF.

The chain carries TRBV4-2 and TRBJ2-3; D unresolved. The V gene lost 4 bases and the J gene lost 1 base, with 6 bases spanning the gap. This CDR3 is built from 13 residues. CDR1 and CDR2 from the germline V gene are LGHNA and YNFKEQ. The CDR3 sequence is CASSPRGTDTQYF. The CDR3 nucleotides are TGTGCCAGCAGCCCCCGGGGCACAGATACGCAGTATTTT.

The chain is built from TRBV21-1 and TRBJ1-5; the listed D gene, TRBD1, was not tested against the DNA. TRBV21-1 is deemed a pseudogene. The length of the CDR3 is 22 residues. CDR3 sequence: CASSKAREEGTGAPGRNQPQHF. Written as DNA, the CDR3 is TGTGCCAGCAGCAAAGCGAGGGAGGAGGGGACAGGGGCACCCGGGCGCAATCAGCCCCAGCATTTT.

In its sample, this clone was seen a few times. In nucleotides, the CDR3 is TGTGCCAGCAGTTACTCGAGGGGGTTGGGGGACACTGAAGCTTTCTTT. This gives the protein CASSYSRGLGDTEAFF. The V gene is TRBV6-5, the J gene TRBJ1-1; maybe TRBD1 (6 bases). This CDR3 is 16 amino acids long. The V and J ends lost 0 bases and 3 bases respectively, with 14 bases between them. Germline CDR1 MNHEY, CDR2 SVGAGI.